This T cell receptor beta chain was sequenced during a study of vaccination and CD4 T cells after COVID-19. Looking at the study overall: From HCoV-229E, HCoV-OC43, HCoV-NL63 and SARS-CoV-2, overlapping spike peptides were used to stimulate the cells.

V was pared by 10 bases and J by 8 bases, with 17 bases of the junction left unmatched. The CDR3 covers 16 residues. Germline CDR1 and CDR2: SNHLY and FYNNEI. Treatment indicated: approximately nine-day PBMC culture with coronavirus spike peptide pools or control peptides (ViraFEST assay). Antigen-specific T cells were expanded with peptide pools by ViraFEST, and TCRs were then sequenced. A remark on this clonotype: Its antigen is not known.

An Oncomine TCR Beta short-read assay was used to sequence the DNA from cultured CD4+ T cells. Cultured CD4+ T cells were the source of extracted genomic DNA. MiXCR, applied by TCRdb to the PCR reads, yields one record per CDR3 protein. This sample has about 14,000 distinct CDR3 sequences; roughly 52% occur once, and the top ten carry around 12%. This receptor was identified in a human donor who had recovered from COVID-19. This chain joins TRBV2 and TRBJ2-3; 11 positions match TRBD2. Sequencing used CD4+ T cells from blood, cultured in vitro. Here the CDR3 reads CATSNGLAGLGGTQYF. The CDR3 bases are TGTGCCACCTCAAACGGACTAGCGGGTCTAGGGGGTACGCAGTATTTT. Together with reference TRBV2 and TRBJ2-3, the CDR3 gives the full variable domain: EPEVTQTPSHQVTQMGQEVILRCVPISNHLYFYWYRQILGQKVEFLVSFYNNEISEKSEIFDDQFSVERPDGSNFTLKIRSTKLEDSAMYFCATSNGLAGLGGTQYFGPGTRLTVL.